This T cell receptor (beta chain) came from a study of cytomegalovirus exposure and HLA in healthy donors. Study in general: Most donors, roughly 82% of several hundred genotyped, fell in the Caucasian-associated ancestry cluster.

The PCR used 60 Vbeta and 13 Jbeta primers. Repertoires were generated with immunoSEQ multiplex PCR, while TCRdb's copy carries only in-frame clones and drops some. The sample consists of about 120,000 clones, over 75% of them appearing once. Germline CDR1 PRHDT, CDR2 FYEKMQ (reference sequence). The CDR3 is 17 amino acids. V was clipped by 5 bases and J by 5 bases; unmatched bases: 8. In the case of this clone: Its antigen is still unknown.

Study results and limitations: A later analysis associated 15,000 to 20,000 TCR beta sequences with HLA alleles at a 0.05 false discovery rate. Several of the most significant clusters were apparently associated with common viral pathogens in a later analysis. Follow-up analysis found HLA locus-dependent TCR association rates, highest for DRB1 and lowest for HLA-C.

The rearrangement links TRBV13 to TRBJ2-2; TRBD2 agrees at 13 bases. The sequencing input was PBMCs. The clonotype originates from a man aged 35 to 55 in good health and CMV-seropositive. CDR3 nucleotide sequence: TGTGCCAGCAGCAGCCGGACTAGCGGGGGATCAACCGGGGAGCTGTTTTTT. It is translated as CASSSRTSGGSTGELFF.